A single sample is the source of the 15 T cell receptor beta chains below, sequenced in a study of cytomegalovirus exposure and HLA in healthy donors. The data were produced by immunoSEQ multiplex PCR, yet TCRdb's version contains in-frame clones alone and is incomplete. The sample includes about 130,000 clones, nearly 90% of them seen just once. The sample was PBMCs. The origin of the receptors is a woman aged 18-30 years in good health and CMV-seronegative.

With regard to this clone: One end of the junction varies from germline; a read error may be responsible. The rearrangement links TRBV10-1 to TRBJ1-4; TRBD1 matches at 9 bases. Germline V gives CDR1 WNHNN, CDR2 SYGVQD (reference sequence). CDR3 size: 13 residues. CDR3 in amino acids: CASNIILAGQGVF. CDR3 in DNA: TGCGCCAGCAATATCATCCTCGCGGGACAGGGAGTTTTT.

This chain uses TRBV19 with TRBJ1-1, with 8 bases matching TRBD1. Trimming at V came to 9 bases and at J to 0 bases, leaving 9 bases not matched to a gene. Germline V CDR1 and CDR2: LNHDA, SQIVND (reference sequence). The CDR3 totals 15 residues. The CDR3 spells CASAHPGGMNTEAFF. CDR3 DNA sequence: TGTGCCAGCGCACACCCAGGGGGCATGAACACTGAAGCTTTCTTT.

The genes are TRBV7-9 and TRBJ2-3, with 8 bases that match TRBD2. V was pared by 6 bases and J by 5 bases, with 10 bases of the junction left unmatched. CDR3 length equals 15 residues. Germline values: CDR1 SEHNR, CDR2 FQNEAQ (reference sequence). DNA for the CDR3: TGTGCCAGCAGACAGAGCGGGGGACTCTTAGATACGCAGTATTTT. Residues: CASRQSGGLLDTQYF.

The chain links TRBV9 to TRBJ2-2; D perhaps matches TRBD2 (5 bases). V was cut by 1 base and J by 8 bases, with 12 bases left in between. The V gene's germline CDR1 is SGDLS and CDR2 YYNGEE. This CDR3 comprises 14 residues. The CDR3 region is CASSVNLARGELFF. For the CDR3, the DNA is TGTGCCAGCAGCGTAAATTTAGCGCGTGGGGAGCTGTTTTTT. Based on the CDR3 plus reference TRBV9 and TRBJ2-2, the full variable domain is DSGVTQTPKHLITATGQRVTLRCSPRSGDLSVYWYQQSLDQGLQFLIQYYNGEERAKGNILERFSAQQFPDLHSELNLSSLELGDSALYFCASSVNLARGELFFGEGSRLTVL.

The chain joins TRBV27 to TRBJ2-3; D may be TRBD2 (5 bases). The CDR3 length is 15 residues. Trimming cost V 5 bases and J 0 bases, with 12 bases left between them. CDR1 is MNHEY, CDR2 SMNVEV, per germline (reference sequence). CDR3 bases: TGTGCCAGCAGTGAAGACTACCGTAGCACAGATACGCAGTATTTT. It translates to CASSEDYRSTDTQYF.

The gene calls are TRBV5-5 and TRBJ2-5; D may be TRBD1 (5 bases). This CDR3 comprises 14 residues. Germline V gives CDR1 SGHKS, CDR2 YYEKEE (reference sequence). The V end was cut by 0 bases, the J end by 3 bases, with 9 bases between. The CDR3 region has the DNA TGTGCCAGCAGCTTGGCAGGGATCGAAGAGACCCAGTACTTC. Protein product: CASSLAGIEETQYF. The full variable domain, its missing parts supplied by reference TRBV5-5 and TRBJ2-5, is DAGVTQSPTHLIKTRGQQVTLRCSPISGHKSVSWYQQVLGQGPQFIFQYYEKEERGRGNFPDRFSARQFPNYSSELNVNALLLGDSALYLCASSLAGIEETQYFGPGTRLLVL.

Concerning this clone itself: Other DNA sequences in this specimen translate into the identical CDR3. The CDR3 DNA reads as TGTGCCAGCAGCGTAGTGGAGTTCTCCTACGAGCAGTACTTC. Translated, it gives CASSVVEFSYEQYF. This chain uses TRBV9 with TRBJ2-7; the D is unclear. Looked up from germline, CDR1 is SGDLS and CDR2 is YYNGEE. V lost 0 bases to trimming and J lost 0 bases, with 7 bases between them. The CDR3 loop spans 14 amino acids.

The CDR3 spells CASSPSRHFVSPLHF. The CDR3 nucleotides are TGTGCCAGCAGCCCCTCGCGTCATTTCGTTTCACCCCTCCACTTT. The gene calls are TRBV7-9 and TRBJ1-6, with D uncertain. The CDR3 totals 15 residues. V shed 5 bases and J shed 9 bases, with 17 bases lying between them. Germline V CDR1 and CDR2: SEHNR, FQNEAQ (reference sequence).

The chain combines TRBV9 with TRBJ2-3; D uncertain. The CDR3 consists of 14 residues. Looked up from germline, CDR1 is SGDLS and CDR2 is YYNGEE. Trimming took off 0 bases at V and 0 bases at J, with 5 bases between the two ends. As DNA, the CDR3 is TGTGCCAGCAGCGTAGGGCCTAGCACAGATACGCAGTATTTT. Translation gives CASSVGPSTDTQYF.

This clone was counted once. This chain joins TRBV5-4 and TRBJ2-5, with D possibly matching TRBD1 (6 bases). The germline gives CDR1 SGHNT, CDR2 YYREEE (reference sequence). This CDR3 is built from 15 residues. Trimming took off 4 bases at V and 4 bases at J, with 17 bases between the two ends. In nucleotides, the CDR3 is TGTGCCAGCAGCAAAAGGGAGACAGGCGGAGAGACCCAGTACTTC. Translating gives CASSKRETGGETQYF.

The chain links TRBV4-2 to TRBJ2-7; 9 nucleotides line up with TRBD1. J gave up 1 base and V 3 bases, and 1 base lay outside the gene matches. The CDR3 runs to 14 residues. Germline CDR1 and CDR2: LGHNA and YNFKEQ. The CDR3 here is CASSHGQGSYEQYF. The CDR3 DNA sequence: TGTGCCAGCAGCCACGGACAGGGGTCCTACGAGCAGTACTTC.

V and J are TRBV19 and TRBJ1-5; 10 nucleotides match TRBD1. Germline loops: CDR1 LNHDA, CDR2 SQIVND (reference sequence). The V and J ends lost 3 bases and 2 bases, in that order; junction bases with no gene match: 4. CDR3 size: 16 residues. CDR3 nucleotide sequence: TGTGCCAGTAGTATCTCCGGGACAGGGGGCAATCAGCCCCAGCATTTT. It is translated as CASSISGTGGNQPQHF.

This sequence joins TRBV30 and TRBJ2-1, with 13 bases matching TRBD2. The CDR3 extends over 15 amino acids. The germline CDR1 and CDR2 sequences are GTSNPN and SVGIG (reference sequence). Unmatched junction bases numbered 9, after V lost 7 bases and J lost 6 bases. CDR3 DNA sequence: TGTGCCTTACTAGCGGGAGGGGGCATTGGCAATGAGCAGTTCTTC. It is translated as CALLAGGGIGNEQFF.

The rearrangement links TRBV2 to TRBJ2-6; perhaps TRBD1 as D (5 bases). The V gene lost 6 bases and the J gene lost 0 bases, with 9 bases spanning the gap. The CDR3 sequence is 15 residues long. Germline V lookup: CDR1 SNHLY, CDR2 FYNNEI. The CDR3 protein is CASRKTVSGANVLTF. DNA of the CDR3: TGTGCCAGCAGGAAGACAGTCTCTGGGGCCAACGTCCTGACTTTC.

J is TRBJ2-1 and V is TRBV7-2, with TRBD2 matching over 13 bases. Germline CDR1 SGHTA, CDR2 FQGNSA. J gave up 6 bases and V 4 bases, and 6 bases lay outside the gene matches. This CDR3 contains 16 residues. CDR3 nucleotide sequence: TGTGCCAGCAGCTCGGCCGGGACTAGCGGGGTCAATGAGCAGTTCTTC. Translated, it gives CASSSAGTSGVNEQFF.